These 15 T cell receptor beta chains came from one sample sequenced in a study of graft-versus-host responses after intestinal transplantation. The graft tissue was processed, and this released both intraepithelial and lamina propria lymphocytes. Some clones are missing from TCRdb's copy, which holds only in-frame ones; the method was immunoSEQ multiplex PCR. Found here are fewer than 20,000 clones, almost 80% of them singletons; the top ten hold 7.5% to 9%. Sequencing was performed on ileum tissue, taken 450 to 490 days after intestinal transplant. Receptors originate from a human patient who received an intestinal transplant, so some T cells may come from the graft donor.

For the CDR3, the DNA is TGTGCCAGCCGAGGAGCAGGGACCCAAGAGACCCAGTACTTC. As protein: CASRGAGTQETQYF. The chain joins TRBV6-5 to TRBJ2-5; D is perhaps TRBD1 or TRBD2 (5 bases each). The CDR3 runs to 14 residues. Trimming stripped 8 bases from V and 1 base from J, with 14 bases between. CDR1 and CDR2 from the germline V gene are MNHEY and SVGAGI.

On this clone itself: Other nucleotide sequences in the sample specify the same CDR3. V and J are TRBV19 and TRBJ2-5; perhaps TRBD2 as D (5 bases). The CDR3 length is 12 residues. The V end was cut by 6 bases, the J end by 1 base, with 6 bases between. The germline CDR1 and CDR2 sequences are LNHDA and SQIVND (reference sequence). The CDR3 nucleotides read TGTGCCAGTAGCCGGGGCCAAGAGACCCAGTACTTC. This gives the protein CASSRGQETQYF.

The V call is TRBV5-1, the J call TRBJ2-1; no firm D call. There are 11 residues in the CDR3. CDR1 SGHRS and CDR2 YFSETQ come from the germline V gene. Trimming cost V 0 bases and J 5 bases, with 0 bases left between them. The CDR3 DNA reads TGCGCCAGCAGCTTGGACAATGAGCAGTTCTTC. The encoded protein is CASSLDNEQFF.

The rearrangement links TRBV7-6 to TRBJ2-3, with D perhaps matching TRBD1 or TRBD2 (6 bases each). Trimming shortened V by 1 base and J by 2 bases, and 16 bases separated the two germline ends. The CDR3 loop spans 17 amino acids. The germline gives CDR1 SGHVS, CDR2 FNYEAQ. CDR3 amino acids: CASSLVGGGGVTDTQYF. In DNA, the CDR3 is TGTGCCAGCAGCTTAGTAGGGGGTGGCGGGGTCACAGATACGCAGTATTTT.

The chain carries TRBV2 and TRBJ2-7; D is ambiguous. From germline, CDR1 is SNHLY and CDR2 FYNNEI. The ends were cut back, 6 bases at V and 1 base at J, with 19 bases in the middle. CDR3 length: 16 residues. The CDR3 sequence is CASRPGLSSDSYEQYF. The DNA of the CDR3 is TGTGCCAGCAGGCCCGGGTTAAGCTCCGATTCCTACGAGCAGTACTTC.

The CDR3: CASSYLGGTYEQYF. The CDR3 DNA is TGTGCCAGCAGTTACTTGGGGGGGACCTACGAGCAGTACTTC. The chain has TRBV6-5 and TRBJ2-5, with 7 positions matching TRBD2. The J call may not be correct, given that the DNA end is closer to TRBJ2-7. This CDR3 spans 14 amino acids. Germline CDR1 MNHEY, CDR2 SVGAGI.

The chain recombines TRBV6-1 with TRBJ2-1; 11 positions match TRBD2. The V gene's germline CDR1 is MNHNS and CDR2 SASEGT. Unmatched junction bases numbered 5, after V lost 6 bases and J lost 4 bases. The CDR3 has 15 residues. Here the CDR3 reads CASSRASGGYNEQFF. The DNA of the CDR3 is TGTGCCAGCAGCCGCGCTAGCGGGGGGTACAATGAGCAGTTCTTC.

The chain recombines TRBV6-5 with TRBJ1-3; tentatively, D is TRBD1 (5 bases). With 6 bases removed from V and 0 bases from J, the gap between germline ends came to 12 bases. The CDR3 has 15 residues. Germline V gene sequence: CDR1 MNHEY, CDR2 SVGAGI. The CDR3 sequence is CASRPRQTSGNTIYF. CDR3 DNA sequence: TGTGCCAGCAGGCCGAGACAGACCTCTGGAAACACCATATATTTT.

The chain uses TRBV6-5 and TRBJ2-5; weak D call: TRBD1 (5 bases). The last part of the DNA fits TRBJ2-7 better; the J call may be wrong. The length of the CDR3 is 12 residues. Germline values: CDR1 MNHEY, CDR2 SVGAGI. This CDR3 is CASRRGSYEQYF. The CDR3 region has the DNA TGTGCCAGCAGAAGGGGATCCTACGAGCAGTACTTC.

V and J are TRBV5-1 and TRBJ2-6; TRBD2 matches 9 bases. The CDR3 sequence is 17 residues long. In germline, CDR1 is SGHRS, CDR2 YFSETQ. V shed 5 bases, J shed 0 bases, and the junction held 6 bases outside the gene matches. The CDR3 loop is CASSPWRGGSGANVLTF. The DNA of the CDR3 is TGCGCCAGCAGTCCCTGGCGGGGGGGCTCTGGGGCCAACGTCCTGACTTTC.

The V gene is TRBV5-4, the J gene TRBJ1-1, with 9 bases lining up with TRBD1. CDR3 length: 14 amino acids. CDR1 SGHNT and CDR2 YYREEE come from the germline V gene (reference sequence). The V and J ends lost 4 bases and 1 base, in that order; junction bases with no gene match: 2. For the CDR3, the DNA is TGTGCCAGCAGCCCACAGGGGGCGAACACTGAAGCTTTCTTT. Protein product: CASSPQGANTEAFF.

This clone appeared a few times. The chain combines TRBV7-8 with TRBJ2-5, with 10 bases aligning to TRBD2. Germline CDR1 and CDR2: SGHVS and FQNEAQ. The V gene end was trimmed by 6 bases and the J gene end by 4 bases; junction bases not matched to a gene: 8. CDR3 size: 15 residues. The CDR3 protein is CASSSAKRGGETQYF. The CDR3 nucleotides are TGTGCCAGCAGTTCGGCCAAGCGGGGGGGAGAGACCCAGTACTTC. The variable domain in full, completed from reference TRBV7-8 and TRBJ2-5, reads GAGVSQSPRYKVAKRGQDVALRCDPISGHVSLFWYQQALGQGPEFLTYFQNEAQLDKSGLPSDRFFAERPEGSVSTLKIQRTQQEDSAVYLCASSSAKRGGETQYFGPGTRLLVL.

CDR3 sequence: CASSEALQETSGNTIYF. DNA for the CDR3: TGTGCCAGCAGCGAGGCCCTACAGGAAACCTCTGGAAACACCATATATTTT. V is TRBV5-6 and J is TRBJ1-3; tentative D call: TRBD1 (5 bases). Trimming removed 4 bases at V and 0 bases at J, with 17 bases between. There are 17 residues in the CDR3. Germline lookup yields CDR1 SGHDT and CDR2 YYEEEE.

The chain combines TRBV10-3 with TRBJ1-2; 7 bases agree with TRBD1. The CDR3 runs to 14 residues. The V and J ends lost 3 bases and 10 bases, in that order; junction bases with no gene match: 11. Looked up from germline, CDR1 is ENHRY and CDR2 is SYGVKD. The CDR3 DNA follows: TGTGCCATCAGTGACCCCGGGACAGCCTTAAACTACACCTTC. Residues: CAISDPGTALNYTF.

The chain combines TRBV6-5 with TRBJ2-1; the D call may be TRBD1 or TRBD2 (6 bases each). From germline, CDR1 is MNHEY and CDR2 SVGAGI. This CDR3 is built from 13 residues. Trimming removed 6 bases at V and 7 bases at J, with 13 bases between. The CDR3 nucleotides are TGTGCCAGCAGCCCCCGGAGGGGGAATGAGCAGTTCTTC. It translates to CASSPRRGNEQFF.